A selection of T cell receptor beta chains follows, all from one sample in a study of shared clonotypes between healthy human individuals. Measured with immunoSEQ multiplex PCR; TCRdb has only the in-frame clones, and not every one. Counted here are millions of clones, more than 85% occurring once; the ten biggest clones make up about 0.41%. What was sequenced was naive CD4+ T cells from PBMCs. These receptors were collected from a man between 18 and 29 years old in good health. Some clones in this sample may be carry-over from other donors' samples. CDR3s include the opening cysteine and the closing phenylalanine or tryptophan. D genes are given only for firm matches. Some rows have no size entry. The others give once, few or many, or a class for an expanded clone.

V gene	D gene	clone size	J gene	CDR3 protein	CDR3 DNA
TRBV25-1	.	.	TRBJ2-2	CASSDNRQGPGELFF	TGTGCCAGCAGTGATAACAGACAAGGACCCGGGGAGCTGTTTTTT
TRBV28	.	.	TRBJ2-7	CASSLRGALTDEQYF	TGTGCCAGCAGTCTGAGGGGGGCTCTAACGGACGAGCAGTACTTC
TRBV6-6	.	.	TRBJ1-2	CASSLSGAEGYTF	TGTGCCAGCAGTCTATCAGGGGCAGAGGGCTACACCTTC
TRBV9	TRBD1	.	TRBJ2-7	CASSVGDSLGRQYF	TGTGCCAGCAGCGTAGGGGACAGCCTGGGGAGGCAGTACTTC
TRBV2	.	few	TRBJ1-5	CASSEEQFSNQPQHF	TGTGCCAGCAGTGAAGAACAGTTTAGCAATCAGCCCCAGCATTTT
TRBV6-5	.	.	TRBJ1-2	CASRMGYGYTF	TGTGCCAGCAGAATGGGCTATGGCTACACCTTC
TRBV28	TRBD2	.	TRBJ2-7	CASRRGGGAGIYEQYF	TGTGCCAGCAGACGGGGGGGAGGAGCGGGAATCTACGAGCAGTACTTC
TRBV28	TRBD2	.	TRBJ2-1	CASRLAGLNYNEQFF	TGTGCCAGCCGACTAGCGGGATTGAATTACAATGAGCAGTTCTTC
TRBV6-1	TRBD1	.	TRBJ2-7	CASIEPGQGLYEQYF	TGTGCCAGCATTGAACCGGGACAGGGGCTTTACGAGCAGTACTTC
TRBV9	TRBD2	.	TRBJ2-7	CASSYSGRGPYEQYF	TGTGCCAGCAGCTATAGCGGGAGAGGCCCCTACGAGCAGTACTTC
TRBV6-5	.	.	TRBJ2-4	CASRKTAKGIQYF	TGTGCCAGCAGAAAAACCGCAAAGGGGATTCAGTACTTC
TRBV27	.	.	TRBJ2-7	CASSGNYEQYF	TGTGCCAGCAGTGGGAACTACGAGCAGTACTTC
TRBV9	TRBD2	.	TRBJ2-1	CASSVPRGGLGFGGEQFF	TGTGCCAGCAGCGTGCCCAGAGGGGGACTAGGGTTTGGTGGTGAGCAGTTCTTC
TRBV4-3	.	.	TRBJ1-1	CASSQSRDREAFF	TGCGCCAGCAGCCAATCCCGGGACCGTGAAGCTTTCTTT
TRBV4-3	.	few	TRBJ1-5	CASSQGLGSTTPQHF	TGCGCCAGCAGCCAGGGGTTAGGATCGACGACGCCCCAGCATTTT
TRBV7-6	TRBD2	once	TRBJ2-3	CASSLGPASGLDTQYF	TGTGCCAGCAGCTTGGGGCCCGCTAGCGGCCTAGATACGCAGTATTTT
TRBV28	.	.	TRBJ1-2	CASRQNYGYTF	TGTGCCAGCAGACAAAACTATGGCTACACCTTC
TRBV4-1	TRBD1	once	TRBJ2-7	CASRPGLGQGKNEQYF	TGCGCCAGCAGACCGGGGCTGGGACAGGGAAAGAACGAGCAGTACTTC
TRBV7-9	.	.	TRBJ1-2	CASGKIVSEGGVYGYTF	TGTGCCAGCGGAAAGATCGTCTCGGAGGGCGGTGTCTATGGCTACACCTTC
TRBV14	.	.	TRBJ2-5	CASSLRDETQYF	TGTGCCAGCAGTCTTCGCGACGAGACCCAGTACTTC
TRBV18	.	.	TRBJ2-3	CASSPALIGLTDTQYF	TGTGCCAGCTCACCTGCTCTGATCGGATTGACAGATACGCAGTATTTT
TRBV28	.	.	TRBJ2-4	CASTKTVAQAKNIQYF	TGTGCCAGCACGAAGACAGTCGCTCAAGCCAAAAACATTCAGTACTTC
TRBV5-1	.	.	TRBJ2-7	CASSLVGGGYEQYF	TGCGCCAGCAGCTTGGTAGGGGGTGGGTACGAGCAGTACTTC
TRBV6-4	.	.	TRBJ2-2	CASRGSQNTGELFF	TGTGCCAGCAGGGGGTCCCAGAACACCGGGGAGCTGTTTTTT
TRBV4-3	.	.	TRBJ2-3	CASSQEGDPSTDTQYF	TGCGCCAGCAGCCAAGAGGGGGACCCTAGCACAGATACGCAGTATTTT
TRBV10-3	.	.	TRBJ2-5	CAIRGTSGAETQYF	TGTGCCATCAGGGGGACCTCCGGGGCGGAGACCCAGTACTTC
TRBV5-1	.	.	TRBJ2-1	CASSPGAGGTNEQFF	TGCGCCAGCAGCCCTGGGGCAGGGGGGACGAATGAGCAGTTCTTC
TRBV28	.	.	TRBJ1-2	CASSPGTHHYGYTF	TGTGCCAGCAGTCCGGGGACACACCACTATGGCTACACCTTC
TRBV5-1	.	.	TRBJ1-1	CASSPGPGPMNTEAFF	TGCGCCAGCAGCCCTGGCCCGGGGCCGATGAACACTGAAGCTTTCTTT
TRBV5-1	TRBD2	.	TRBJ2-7	CASSLEVTSGSKQYF	TGCGCCAGCAGCTTGGAAGTGACTAGCGGGAGTAAGCAGTACTTC
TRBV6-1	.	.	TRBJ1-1	CASSGPRTRMNTEAFF	TGTGCCAGCAGTGGGCCAAGGACAAGGATGAACACTGAAGCTTTCTTT
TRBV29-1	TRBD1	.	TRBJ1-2	CRGDSYYGYTF	TGCAGGGGGGACAGTTATTATGGCTACACCTTC
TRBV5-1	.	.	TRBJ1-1	CASNHSPGQNTEAFF	TGCGCCAGCAACCACTCGCCGGGCCAGAACACTGAAGCTTTCTTT
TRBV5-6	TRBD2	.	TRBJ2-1	CASSFLGGSGRGTEQFF	TGTGCCAGCAGCTTTCTCGGTGGGAGCGGGAGAGGCACTGAGCAGTTCTTC
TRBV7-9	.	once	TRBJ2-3	CASSLAGSTDTQYF	TGTGCCAGCAGCTTAGCGGGGTCCACAGATACGCAGTATTTT
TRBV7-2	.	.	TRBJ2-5	CASSLDPGPAQETQYF	TGTGCCAGCAGCTTAGATCCGGGGCCAGCCCAAGAGACCCAGTACTTC
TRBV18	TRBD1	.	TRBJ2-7	CASSPTGDTYEQYF	TGTGCCAGCTCACCTACAGGGGATACCTACGAGCAGTACTTC
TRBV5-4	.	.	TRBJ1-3	CASSLESVSGNTIYF	TGTGCCAGCAGCTTGGAGTCGGTTTCTGGAAACACCATATATTTT
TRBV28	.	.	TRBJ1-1	CASSLGGMNTEAFF	TGTGCCAGCAGTTTAGGGGGGATGAACACTGAAGCTTTCTTT
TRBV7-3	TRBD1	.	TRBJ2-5	CASSFRTGRQETQYF	TGTGCCAGCAGCTTCCGGACAGGGAGGCAAGAGACCCAGTACTTC
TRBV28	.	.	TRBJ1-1	CASSYRNTEAFF	TGTGCCAGCAGCTACAGGAACACTGAAGCTTTCTTT
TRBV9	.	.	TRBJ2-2	CASSGRGAVDTGELFF	TGTGCCAGCAGCGGGAGGGGGGCCGTGGACACCGGGGAGCTGTTTTTT
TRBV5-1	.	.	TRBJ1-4	CASSLVAQGNEKLFF	TGCGCCAGCAGCTTGGTAGCGCAGGGAAATGAAAAACTGTTTTTT